Detailed here is one T cell receptor (beta chain). Its antigen remains unknown. This sample stems from a study of T cell repertoires in cytomegalovirus infection. General study points: HLA-C-restricted TCR beta clonotypes specific for CMV led the ex vivo response.

Germline V lookup: CDR1 SQVTM, CDR2 ANQGSEA. V gave up 4 bases and J gave up 3 bases; unmatched junction bases: 10. The CDR3 is 15 amino acids. From the reads, TCRdb called clonotypes with MiXCR, one entry per CDR3 protein. The sample lists roughly 720,000 distinct CDR3 sequences; about 40% were seen once. The TCR comes from a human donor in good health (CMV status not recorded). Some clones in this sample may be carry-over from other donors' samples. The J gene is TRBJ2-7, the V gene TRBV29-1, with 9 bases identical to TRBD2. Sequences were obtained from PBMCs. CDR3 nucleotide sequence: TGCAGCGTTGTATACGGCGGGGGGGGGCTCTACGAGCAGTACTTC. This encodes CSVVYGGGGLYEQYF.